What follows is one T cell receptor (beta chain) and its context. Its antigen remains unidentified. This is likely a read error, given that the CDR3 carries no conserved phenylalanine or tryptophan at its end. Arm-PCR with iRepertoire HTBI primers amplified the CDR3 regions for these TCR beta libraries. Original handling: Overall, samples carried approximately 60 TRBV and approximately 14 TRBJ segments. TCRdb re-called the multiplex PCR reads with MiXCR, one entry per CDR3 protein. The authors' filters were not applied to this entry. Here the sample spans over 300,000 distinct CDR3 sequences, around a sixth being singletons. The CDR3 extends over 15 amino acids. Germline V gene lookup returns CDR1 ENHRY and CDR2 SYGVKD. Time point here: newly diagnosed GD, antithyroid drugs for less than 3 months. Researchers made the TCR library from RNA that was extracted from PBMCs. The sample comes from a study of regulatory T cells in long-lasting Graves disease. Broader study findings: Favored usage of TRBV28, TRBJ1-2 and TRBJ2-5 was recorded in persistent disease. Newly diagnosed Graves' patients had higher TCR diversity than persistent ones.

This chain connects TRBV10-3 to TRBJ2-7; D may be TRBD1 (5 bases). Sequencing was performed on peripheral blood mononuclear cells (PBMCs), taken at new diagnosis, from a patient treated with antithyroid drugs. The clonotype originates from a female donor with Graves disease. Here the CDR3 DNA reads TGTGCCATCAGTCAGTCAGACAGAGACTTCTACGAGCAGTACCTC. Encoded protein: CAISQSDRDFYEQYL.